The source of this TCR beta chain is a study of a mutant IDH1 vaccine in newly diagnosed glioma. Germline CDR1 MGHRA, CDR2 YSYEKL. The CDR3 sequence is 13 residues long. Trimming took off 4 bases at V and 2 bases at J, with 9 bases between the two ends. Time point of the sample: week 23, last vaccination. Vaccination comprised doses that each held 300 ug of mutant IDH1 20-mer peptide, plus topical imiquimod. The study enrolled donors with new WHO grade 3 or 4 IDH1-mutant, ATRX-lost astrocytomas. Libraries were prepared by immunoSEQ multiplex PCR; TCRdb keeps only in-frame clonotypes and omits some of them. The sample has about 56,000 clones, approximately 87% seen once. A word on this clone: Antigen specificity is unknown.

The source was PBMCs, collected from a glioma patient whose treatment included an IDH1 peptide vaccine. The clonotype originates from a man in his forties with glioma. The rearrangement uses TRBV4-1 and TRBJ2-7; D is unresolved. CDR3 region: CASSPGQAYEQYF. The CDR3 bases are TGCGCCAGCAGCCCTGGGCAAGCCTACGAGCAGTACTTC.